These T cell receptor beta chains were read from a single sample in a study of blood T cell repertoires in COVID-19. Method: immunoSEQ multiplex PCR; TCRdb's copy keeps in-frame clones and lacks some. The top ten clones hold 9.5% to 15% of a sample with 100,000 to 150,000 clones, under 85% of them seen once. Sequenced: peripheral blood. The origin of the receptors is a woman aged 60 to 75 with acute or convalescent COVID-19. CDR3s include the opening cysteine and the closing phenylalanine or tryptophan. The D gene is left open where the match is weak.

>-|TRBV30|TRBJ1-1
TGTGCCTGGAGTTGGGGGGGCACTGAAGCTTTCTTT
CAWSWGGTEAFF
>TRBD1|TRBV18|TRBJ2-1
TGTGCCAGCTCACCATTCAGGACAGGAGACAATGAGCAGTTCTTC
CASSPFRTGDNEQFF
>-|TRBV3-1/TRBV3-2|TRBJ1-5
TGTGCCAGCAGCCAATTCCAGGGCCAGCCCCAGCATTTT
CASSQFQGQPQHF
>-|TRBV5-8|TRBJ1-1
TGTGCCAGCACCCCGGCCCAGGGGAAGAACACTGAAGCTTTCTTT
CASTPAQGKNTEAFF
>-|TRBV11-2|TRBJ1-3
TGTGCCAGCAGCTTACGGTTGAGGGAAGGCGGAAACACCATATATTTT
CASSLRLREGGNTIYF
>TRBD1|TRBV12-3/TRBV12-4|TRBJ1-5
TGTGCCAGCAGCCGGGACAGAAATCAGCCCCAGCATTTT
CASSRDRNQPQHF
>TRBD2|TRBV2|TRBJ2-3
TGTGCCAGCGGAGAAAGCGGGGGGGCCGAGGATACGCAGTATTTT
CASGESGGAEDTQYF
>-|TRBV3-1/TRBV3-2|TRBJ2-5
TGTGCCAGCAGCCAAGATTCTCCGTCTACGGAGACCCAGTACTTC
CASSQDSPSTETQYF
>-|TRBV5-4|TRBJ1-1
TGTGCCAGCAGCTTGGGGCAGGCGGGGGCTGAAGCTTTCTTT
CASSLGQAGAEAFF
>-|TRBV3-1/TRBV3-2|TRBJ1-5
TGTGCCAGCAGCCGGGGGGGGATGAAGCAGCCCCAGCATTTT
CASSRGGMKQPQHF
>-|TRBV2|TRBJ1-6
TGTGCCAGCTACTGGACAAGGTATTCACCCCTCCACTTT
CASYWTRYSPLHF